The rows below give T cell receptor beta chains drawn from one sample of a study of blood T cell dynamics during melanoma immunotherapy. The repertoire was sequenced with immunoSEQ multiplex PCR; TCRdb's copy has only in-frame clones and lacks some. The table includes 10,000 to 13,000 clones, roughly 90% detected once. Sequencing was performed on blood, taken from a patient treated with checkpoint blockade. The source is a human donor with melanoma. The CDR3 runs from the conserved cysteine through the conserved F or W. A D gene is named only where the DNA matches it firmly. Clone size appears in some rows only: once, few, many, or a class for an expanded clone.

clone size: -
V gene: TRBV30
D gene: -
J gene: TRBJ2-1
CDR3 protein: CAWSASGNEQFF
CDR3 DNA: TGTGCCTGGAGTGCCTCCGGCAATGAGCAGTTCTTC

clone size: once
V gene: TRBV27
D gene: -
J gene: TRBJ1-6
CDR3 protein: CASSPGTDNSPLHF
CDR3 DNA: TGTGCCAGCAGTCCCGGGACGGATAATTCACCCCTCCACTTT

clone size: -
V gene: TRBV15
D gene: TRBD1
J gene: TRBJ1-4
CDR3 protein: CATRRGQPTNEKLFF
CDR3 DNA: TGTGCCACCAGAAGGGGACAGCCAACTAATGAAAAACTGTTTTTT

clone size: -
V gene: TRBV18
D gene: -
J gene: TRBJ2-3
CDR3 protein: CASSRPWDTQYF
CDR3 DNA: TGTGCCAGCTCACGGCCGTGGGATACGCAGTATTTT

clone size: -
V gene: TRBV6-5
D gene: -
J gene: TRBJ2-5
CDR3 protein: CASTSGRGETQYF
CDR3 DNA: TGTGCCAGCACCTCGGGTCGTGGGGAGACCCAGTACTTC

clone size: -
V gene: TRBV30
D gene: -
J gene: TRBJ2-1
CDR3 protein: CAWSRGTEQFF
CDR3 DNA: TGTGCCTGGAGTCGTGGGACAGAGCAGTTCTTC

clone size: -
V gene: TRBV20-1
D gene: -
J gene: TRBJ1-2
CDR3 protein: CSAQTGGYTF
CDR3 DNA: TGCAGTGCTCAAACAGGGGGCTACACCTTC

clone size: few
V gene: TRBV19
D gene: TRBD2
J gene: TRBJ2-7
CDR3 protein: CASSTPGGTYEQYF
CDR3 DNA: TGTGCCAGTAGTACCCCGGGGGGGACCTACGAGCAGTACTTC

clone size: -
V gene: TRBV20-1
D gene: -
J gene: TRBJ1-4
CDR3 protein: CSAFMAEKLFF
CDR3 DNA: TGCAGTGCCTTCATGGCGGAAAAACTGTTTTTT

clone size: -
V gene: TRBV19
D gene: -
J gene: TRBJ1-4
CDR3 protein: CASTETFNEKLFF
CDR3 DNA: TGTGCCAGTACTGAAACCTTCAATGAAAAACTGTTTTTT

clone size: -
V gene: TRBV10-1
D gene: -
J gene: TRBJ1-4
CDR3 protein: CASSDGTNEKLFF
CDR3 DNA: TGCGCCAGCAGTGACGGGACGAATGAAAAACTGTTTTTT

clone size: -
V gene: TRBV11-2
D gene: -
J gene: TRBJ1-1
CDR3 protein: CASSLEGVREMNTEAFF
CDR3 DNA: TGTGCCAGCAGCTTAGAGGGTGTTAGGGAGATGAACACTGAAGCTTTCTTT

clone size: -
V gene: TRBV4-3
D gene: TRBD2
J gene: TRBJ2-3
CDR3 protein: CASSQGTSGDTQYF
CDR3 DNA: TGCGCCAGCAGCCAAGGGACTAGCGGCGATACGCAGTATTTT

clone size: -
V gene: TRBV30
D gene: TRBD1
J gene: TRBJ1-2
CDR3 protein: CAWSQGDYGYTF
CDR3 DNA: TGTGCCTGGAGTCAGGGGGACTATGGCTACACCTTC

clone size: -
V gene: TRBV18
D gene: -
J gene: TRBJ1-1
CDR3 protein: CASSPPGTKNTEAFF
CDR3 DNA: TGTGCCAGCTCACCACCCGGGACAAAAAACACTGAAGCTTTCTTT

clone size: -
V gene: TRBV2
D gene: -
J gene: TRBJ1-1
CDR3 protein: CASSAPGGRMNTEAFF
CDR3 DNA: TGTGCCAGCAGTGCCCCTGGCGGGAGGATGAACACTGAAGCTTTCTTT

clone size: -
V gene: TRBV11-2
D gene: TRBD1
J gene: TRBJ2-2
CDR3 protein: CASRQTGGAGELFF
CDR3 DNA: TGTGCCAGCAGACAGACAGGGGGAGCCGGGGAGCTGTTTTTT

clone size: -
V gene: TRBV12-5
D gene: -
J gene: TRBJ2-3
CDR3 protein: CASGFGRVPQDTQYF
CDR3 DNA: TGTGCTAGTGGTTTCGGCCGGGTCCCGCAAGATACGCAGTATTTT

clone size: -
V gene: TRBV4-1
D gene: TRBD2
J gene: TRBJ2-5
CDR3 protein: CASSQGALAVKETQYF
CDR3 DNA: TGCGCCAGCAGCCAAGGGGCTCTAGCGGTGAAAGAGACCCAGTACTTC

clone size: -
V gene: TRBV6-1
D gene: -
J gene: TRBJ2-5
CDR3 protein: CASSWGTRPQETQYF
CDR3 DNA: TGTGCCAGCAGTTGGGGGACCCGCCCCCAAGAGACCCAGTACTTC

clone size: -
V gene: TRBV9
D gene: -
J gene: TRBJ2-7
CDR3 protein: CASSRPPDSREQYF
CDR3 DNA: TGTGCCAGCAGCCGCCCCCCGGACTCACGCGAGCAGTACTTC

clone size: -
V gene: TRBV7-2
D gene: TRBD1
J gene: TRBJ2-5
CDR3 protein: CASRPPPGTGETQYF
CDR3 DNA: TGTGCCAGCAGGCCACCCCCCGGGACAGGGGAGACCCAGTACTTC

clone size: -
V gene: TRBV18
D gene: -
J gene: TRBJ1-4
CDR3 protein: CASSPRRDQTREKLFF
CDR3 DNA: TGTGCCAGCTCACCACGCAGGGACCAAACGCGGGAAAAACTGTTTTTT

clone size: -
V gene: TRBV6-1
D gene: TRBD2
J gene: TRBJ2-5
CDR3 protein: CASSELRGGPQETQYF
CDR3 DNA: TGTGCCAGCAGTGAATTGCGGGGGGGCCCGCAAGAGACCCAGTACTTC

clone size: -
V gene: TRBV30
D gene: TRBD1
J gene: TRBJ2-5
CDR3 protein: CAWSTWTGQETQYF
CDR3 DNA: TGTGCCTGGAGTACATGGACAGGCCAAGAGACCCAGTACTTC

clone size: -
V gene: TRBV5-1
D gene: -
J gene: TRBJ1-2
CDR3 protein: CASSPRGGGVYGYTF
CDR3 DNA: TGCGCCAGCAGCCCCCGTGGAGGGGGGGTCTATGGCTACACCTTC

clone size: -
V gene: TRBV4-3
D gene: TRBD1
J gene: TRBJ1-4
CDR3 protein: CASSRDRAPGEKLFF
CDR3 DNA: TGCGCCAGCAGCCGCGACAGGGCCCCGGGCGAAAAACTGTTTTTT

clone size: -
V gene: TRBV22-1
D gene: -
J gene: TRBJ2-7
CDR3 protein: CPGSADSAPGLSPEQYF
CDR3 DNA: TGTCCTGGGAGCGCGGACAGCGCCCCGGGCTTATCCCCAGAGCAGTACTTC

clone size: -
V gene: TRBV7-8
D gene: TRBD1
J gene: TRBJ2-7
CDR3 protein: CASSSRTGGVLYEQYF
CDR3 DNA: TGTGCCAGCAGCTCCCGGACAGGGGGTGTCCTCTACGAGCAGTACTTC

clone size: -
V gene: TRBV6-6
D gene: -
J gene: TRBJ1-2
CDR3 protein: CASSYRGVEGYTF
CDR3 DNA: TGTGCCAGCAGTTACCGGGGGGTTGAGGGCTACACCTTC

clone size: once
V gene: TRBV5-6
D gene: TRBD1
J gene: TRBJ1-4
CDR3 protein: CASAQGAWEKLFF
CDR3 DNA: TGTGCCAGCGCCCAGGGGGCGTGGGAAAAACTGTTTTTT

clone size: few
V gene: TRBV7-2
D gene: TRBD1
J gene: TRBJ2-2
CDR3 protein: CASSWSTGGGELFF
CDR3 DNA: TGTGCCAGCAGCTGGTCCACAGGGGGCGGGGAGCTGTTTTTT

clone size: once
V gene: TRBV7-2
D gene: -
J gene: TRBJ2-5
CDR3 protein: CAGALGGAETQYF
CDR3 DNA: TGTGCCGGGGCCTTAGGCGGGGCAGAGACCCAGTACTTC

clone size: -
V gene: TRBV19
D gene: -
J gene: TRBJ2-3
CDR3 protein: CASTSWGRDSTDTQYF
CDR3 DNA: TGTGCCAGTACCTCCTGGGGCAGGGATAGCACAGATACGCAGTATTTT

clone size: -
V gene: TRBV2
D gene: -
J gene: TRBJ2-2
CDR3 protein: CASGRAGTGELFF
CDR3 DNA: TGTGCCAGCGGGCGTGCCGGCACCGGGGAGCTGTTTTTT

clone size: -
V gene: TRBV11-2
D gene: TRBD1
J gene: TRBJ2-2
CDR3 protein: CASIRGTVNTGELFF
CDR3 DNA: TGTGCCAGCATCAGGGGGACAGTCAACACCGGGGAGCTGTTTTTT

clone size: -
V gene: TRBV7-9
D gene: -
J gene: TRBJ1-2
CDR3 protein: CASSFSTAGHGYGYTF
CDR3 DNA: TGTGCCAGCAGCTTTTCAACCGCGGGGCATGGGTATGGCTACACCTTC

clone size: -
V gene: TRBV21-1
D gene: -
J gene: TRBJ1-1
CDR3 protein: CASSKIDRGNTEAFF
CDR3 DNA: TGTGCCAGCAGCAAAATTGACAGGGGGAACACTGAAGCTTTCTTT

clone size: few
V gene: TRBV7-3
D gene: -
J gene: TRBJ1-5
CDR3 protein: CASSRFSNQPQHF
CDR3 DNA: TGTGCCAGCTCCCGCTTTAGCAATCAGCCCCAGCATTTT

clone size: -
V gene: TRBV9
D gene: -
J gene: TRBJ2-2
CDR3 protein: CASSAQPNKNTGELFF
CDR3 DNA: TGTGCCAGCAGCGCACAACCAAACAAGAACACCGGGGAGCTGTTTTTT

clone size: -
V gene: TRBV7-2
D gene: -
J gene: TRBJ1-1
CDR3 protein: CASSPSRQADEAFF
CDR3 DNA: TGTGCCAGCAGCCCAAGTCGACAGGCAGACGAAGCTTTCTTT

clone size: -
V gene: TRBV18
D gene: TRBD1
J gene: TRBJ1-1
CDR3 protein: CASSPTDRVWTEAFF
CDR3 DNA: TGTGCCAGCTCACCCACGGACAGGGTATGGACTGAAGCTTTCTTT

clone size: -
V gene: TRBV19
D gene: -
J gene: TRBJ1-2
CDR3 protein: CASSIGRGNYGYTF
CDR3 DNA: TGTGCCAGTAGTATTGGCAGGGGAAACTATGGCTACACCTTC

clone size: -
V gene: TRBV11-3
D gene: TRBD2
J gene: TRBJ2-7
CDR3 protein: CASSLDGLAGSYEQYF
CDR3 DNA: TGTGCCAGCAGCTTAGATGGACTAGCGGGGTCCTACGAGCAGTACTTC

clone size: -
V gene: TRBV2
D gene: -
J gene: TRBJ2-5
CDR3 protein: CASSETRKDETQYF
CDR3 DNA: TGTGCCAGCAGTGAGACTAGGAAGGACGAGACCCAGTACTTC

clone size: -
V gene: TRBV5-8
D gene: -
J gene: TRBJ1-2
CDR3 protein: CASSPLETLGHGYTF
CDR3 DNA: TGTGCCAGCAGTCCGCTCGAGACTCTCGGCCATGGCTACACCTTC

clone size: -
V gene: TRBV7-8
D gene: TRBD1
J gene: TRBJ1-2
CDR3 protein: CASSYRDRGANYGYTF
CDR3 DNA: TGTGCCAGCAGCTACCGGGACAGGGGCGCTAACTATGGCTACACCTTC

clone size: -
V gene: TRBV6-6
D gene: TRBD2
J gene: TRBJ2-3
CDR3 protein: CASSDSGGARDTQYF
CDR3 DNA: TGTGCCAGCAGTGATAGCGGGGGGGCCAGAGATACGCAGTATTTT

clone size: -
V gene: TRBV19
D gene: -
J gene: TRBJ2-7
CDR3 protein: CASRTQGGYEQYF
CDR3 DNA: TGTGCCAGTAGAACCCAGGGGGGGTACGAGCAGTACTTC

clone size: -
V gene: TRBV5-4
D gene: TRBD2
J gene: TRBJ2-3
CDR3 protein: CASSSVVAGGGADTQYF
CDR3 DNA: TGTGCCAGCAGCTCGGTGGTAGCGGGGGGCGGGGCAGATACGCAGTATTTT

clone size: -
V gene: TRBV2
D gene: -
J gene: TRBJ1-1
CDR3 protein: CASKGGLNTEAFF
CDR3 DNA: TGTGCCAGCAAAGGAGGACTAAACACTGAAGCTTTCTTT

clone size: -
V gene: TRBV27
D gene: -
J gene: TRBJ1-6
CDR3 protein: CASSPGGVYNSPLHF
CDR3 DNA: TGTGCCAGCAGCCCCGGCGGGGTCTATAATTCACCCCTCCACTTT

clone size: -
V gene: TRBV7-2
D gene: -
J gene: TRBJ1-1
CDR3 protein: CASSLVFSNTEAFF
CDR3 DNA: TGTGCCAGCAGCTTAGTTTTTTCGAACACTGAAGCTTTCTTT

clone size: few
V gene: TRBV29-1
D gene: TRBD1
J gene: TRBJ1-1
CDR3 protein: CSVTGVGYTEAFF
CDR3 DNA: TGCAGCGTCACAGGGGTCGGGTACACTGAAGCTTTCTTT

clone size: -
V gene: TRBV6-5
D gene: -
J gene: TRBJ1-5
CDR3 protein: CASSYGSGVNQPQHF
CDR3 DNA: TGTGCCAGCAGTTACGGGTCAGGGGTTAATCAGCCCCAGCATTTT

clone size: -
V gene: TRBV6-5
D gene: -
J gene: TRBJ2-2
CDR3 protein: CASSSTEAWNTGELFF
CDR3 DNA: TGTGCCAGCAGTTCCACGGAAGCCTGGAACACCGGGGAGCTGTTTTTT

clone size: -
V gene: TRBV7-2
D gene: -
J gene: TRBJ2-5
CDR3 protein: CASSLASGQTQYF
CDR3 DNA: TGTGCCAGCAGCTTAGCGTCGGGGCAGACCCAGTACTTC

clone size: few
V gene: TRBV10-3
D gene: TRBD1
J gene: TRBJ1-5
CDR3 protein: CAISAGQGDQPQHF
CDR3 DNA: TGTGCCATCAGTGCTGGACAGGGGGATCAGCCCCAGCATTTT